The source of this T cell receptor (beta chain) is a study of blood T cell repertoires in COVID-19. This clone appeared a few times. Germline CDR1 reads SGHTA; CDR2 reads FQGNSA. This CDR3 is 15 amino acids long. Trimming took 9 bases from V and 4 from J, leaving 21 bases between them. In the original analysis: Amplifying reference gene primers gave estimates of nucleated cell counts. Sequenced by immunoSEQ multiplex PCR; TCRdb stores in-frame clones only, minus some. V, J and clone size are taken as reported in that table, and D and trimming were inferred from the DNA itself. This sample has under 140,000 clones, with roughly four fifths found just once.

The V and J genes are TRBV7-2 and TRBJ1-2; D is unresolved. The clonotype comes from a woman aged 55-69 years with acute or convalescent COVID-19. The sequencing input was peripheral blood. The CDR3 is CASTPGIGRVYGYTF. The CDR3 DNA is TGTGCCAGTACCCCGGGGATAGGGAGGGTCTATGGCTACACCTTC.